The TCR beta chain under discussion was sequenced for a study of early T cells in non-severe SARS-CoV-2 infection. On the study more broadly: Chains from this unsorted whole-blood bulk RNA could not be paired.

There are many counts of this clonotype. What it recognizes is unknown. V lost 4 bases to trimming and J lost 2 bases; unmatched junction nucleotides: 4. The CDR3 contains 15 residues. Germline-derived CDR1 and CDR2 are MNHNY and SVGAGI (reference sequence). The protocol attached unique molecular identifiers to individual cDNA molecules. TCRdb called the 5' RACE reads again in MiXCR, with one record for every CDR3 protein. The repertoire holds around 30,000 distinct CDR3 sequences, with 5.5% to 7% as singletons. Notes on the study in general: VDJdb matching favored anti-spike CD8 responses, missing private and CD4 specificities.

Sequenced sample: whole blood. The source is an adult who was a healthcare worker with PCR-confirmed SARS-CoV-2 infection or an uninfected control (not recorded which). This chain uses TRBV6-6 with TRBJ1-5; 8 nucleotides match TRBD1. Here the CDR3 DNA reads TGTGCCAGCAGTTCAGGGGGCACCGGCAATCAGCCCCAGCATTTT. Amino acids: CASSSGGTGNQPQHF.